A selection of T cell receptor beta chains follows, all from one sample in a study of T-cell reconstitution after alpha-beta-depleted transplantation in children. MiXCR was run by TCRdb on the PCR reads, yielding one entry per CDR3 protein. The sample yields fewer than 700,000 distinct CDR3 sequences, approximately 22% seen once. Sequencing used PBMCs, mostly from graft donor cells, obtained 360 days after TCRalphabeta/CD19-depleted stem cell transplant. The receptors come from a boy under two years old who had a stem cell transplant for acute myeloid leukemia, so the T cells may come from the graft donor. Both conserved end residues are part of each CDR3. Fields, in order: clone size, V gene, D gene, J gene, CDR3 protein, CDR3 DNA. D genes are given only for firm matches. Clone size, where shown, is once, few, many, or a class for clones that have expanded.

once	TRBV12-3/TRBV12-4	NA	TRBJ1-3	CASSLRQRNLYSGNTIYF	TGTGCCAGCAGTTTAAGGCAGCGAAACCTCTACTCTGGAAACACCATATATTTT
many	TRBV6-6	NA	TRBJ2-2	CATLLGPPGELFF	TGTGCCACCCTACTAGGGCCTCCCGGGGAGCTGTTTTTT
NA	TRBV5-1	NA	TRBJ1-1	CASSLPQSNTEAFF	TGCGCCAGCAGCTTGCCACAGTCGAACACTGAAGCTTTCTTT
few	TRBV20-1	NA	TRBJ2-7	CSAREGQGYEQYF	TGCAGTGCTCGAGAGGGGCAGGGCTACGAGCAGTACTTC
NA	TRBV28	NA	TRBJ2-1	CASRSKGRQQFF	TGTGCCAGCAGATCAAAGGGTCGGCAGCAGTTCTTC
NA	TRBV20-1	TRBD1	TRBJ1-5	CSARLGQSNQPQHF	TGCAGTGCTAGGTTGGGACAGAGTAATCAGCCCCAGCATTTT
many	TRBV29-1	TRBD1	TRBJ2-1	CSVELRDRGYNEQFF	TGCAGCGTTGAACTCAGAGACAGGGGCTACAATGAGCAGTTCTTC
NA	TRBV20-1	TRBD2	TRBJ2-3	CSAVAGLAGGLIIPSSTDTQYF	TGCAGTGCTGTCGCTGGACTAGCGGGGGGCCTGATCATTCCCTCTAGCACAGATACGCAGTATTTT
NA	TRBV12-3/TRBV12-4	NA	TRBJ2-1	CASSPFRSSYNEQFF	TGTGCCAGCAGTCCCTTCAGGAGTTCCTACAATGAGCAGTTCTTC
NA	TRBV11-3	TRBD1	TRBJ2-5	CASSLGTGGVETQYF	TGTGCCAGCAGCCTCGGGACAGGGGGCGTGGAGACCCAGTACTTC
many	TRBV5-5	TRBD1	TRBJ2-1	CASSFRTGGVSYNEQFF	TGTGCCAGCAGCTTCAGGACAGGGGGCGTGAGCTACAATGAGCAGTTCTTC
few	TRBV12-3/TRBV12-4	TRBD2	TRBJ2-7	CASTQGGGLGIPSSYEQYF	TGTGCCAGCACCCAAGGGGGGGGACTAGGGATTCCGAGCTCCTACGAGCAGTACTTC
NA	TRBV28	NA	TRBJ2-1	CASSLPELNEQFF	TGTGCCAGCAGTTTACCCGAACTCAATGAGCAGTTCTTC
few	TRBV6-1	TRBD1	TRBJ2-7	CASKAQGALYEQYF	TGTGCCAGCAAGGCCCAGGGGGCTTTGTACGAGCAGTACTTC
few	TRBV21-1	NA	TRBJ1-5	CASSNCSRGSGNQPQHF	TGTGCCAGCAGCAACTGTTCGCGGGGCTCGGGGAATCAGCCCCAGCATTTT
many	TRBV28	TRBD1	TRBJ1-2	CASSLGGTDYGYTF	TGTGCCAGCAGTTTGGGCGGGACAGATTATGGCTACACCTTC
few	TRBV7-9	TRBD2	TRBJ2-3	CASSLERGEADTQYF	TGTGCCAGCAGCTTAGAGCGGGGGGAAGCAGATACGCAGTATTTT
NA	TRBV7-9	NA	TRBJ1-4	CASDSEDNYNEKLFF	TGTGCCAGCGACTCAGAGGACAACTACAATGAAAAACTGTTTTTT
NA	TRBV13	NA	TRBJ2-7	CASTSWDSYEQYF	TGTGCCAGCACCTCCTGGGACTCCTACGAGCAGTACTTC
NA	TRBV12-3/TRBV12-4	TRBD2	TRBJ2-3	CASSPFGSGDSDTQYF	TGTGCCAGCAGCCCCTTTGGGAGCGGGGACTCAGATACGCAGTATTTT
few	TRBV11-2	NA	TRBJ2-3	CASSSPHTDTQYF	TGTGCCAGTTCTTCCCCCCACACAGATACGCAGTATTTT
many	TRBV2	NA	TRBJ2-3	CASSEDADTQYF	TGTGCCAGCAGTGAAGACGCAGATACGCAGTATTTT
many	TRBV29-1	NA	TRBJ2-1	CSVEDWGGLGNEQFF	TGCAGCGTTGAAGATTGGGGCGGGTTGGGCAATGAGCAGTTCTTC
NA	TRBV7-2	NA	TRBJ2-1	CASSLRSGPSSYNEQFF	TGTGCCAGCAGCTTAAGAAGCGGTCCAAGCTCCTACAATGAGCAGTTCTTC
many	TRBV10-3	TRBD1	TRBJ1-2	CAIRQGENYGYTF	TGTGCCATCAGGCAGGGGGAGAACTATGGCTACACCTTC
NA	TRBV20-1	NA	TRBJ2-2	CSARSSVGTGELFF	TGCAGTGCTAGGTCTAGCGTTGGCACCGGGGAGCTGTTTTTT
NA	TRBV9	NA	TRBJ2-6	CASSSTGANVLTF	TGTGCCAGCAGCTCTACTGGGGCCAACGTCCTGACTTTC
many	TRBV20-1	NA	TRBJ1-1	CSPLGNTEAFF	TGCAGCCCGTTAGGGAACACTGAAGCTTTCTTT
NA	TRBV10-3	NA	TRBJ1-6	CAISEALVGGFPNSPLHF	TGTGCCATCAGTGAGGCCCTTGTTGGTGGTTTTCCGAATTCACCCCTCCACTTT
NA	TRBV12-3/TRBV12-4	NA	TRBJ2-1	CASSSSGRNEQFF	TGTGCCAGCAGTTCATCAGGGAGGAATGAGCAGTTCTTC
NA	TRBV9	TRBD2	TRBJ2-1	CASRAGVSYNEQFF	TGTGCCAGCCGGGCGGGGGTCTCCTACAATGAGCAGTTCTTC
many	TRBV12-3/TRBV12-4	NA	TRBJ2-7	CASSFGEVYEQYF	TGTGCCAGCAGTTTCGGGGAAGTATACGAGCAGTACTTC
NA	TRBV12-3/TRBV12-4	TRBD1	TRBJ2-1	CASARDRGLNEQFF	TGTGCCAGCGCCCGGGACAGGGGGCTCAATGAGCAGTTCTTC
many	TRBV28	NA	TRBJ1-3	CASSFLQTNSGNTIYF	TGTGCCAGCAGTTTCCTTCAGACGAATTCTGGAAACACCATATATTTT
NA	TRBV4-3	NA	TRBJ2-2	CASSQDARSTGELFF	TGCGCCAGCAGCCAAGATGCCAGGTCCACCGGGGAGCTGTTTTTT
NA	TRBV7-8	NA	TRBJ2-5	CASSLGADETQYF	TGTGCCAGCAGCTTAGGGGCAGACGAGACCCAGTACTTC
few	TRBV29-1	NA	TRBJ1-2	CSVDSTTYGYTF	TGCAGCGTTGATAGTACCACCTATGGCTACACCTTC
many	TRBV20-1	NA	TRBJ1-2	CSASEQRGGYTF	TGCAGTGCTAGCGAACAAAGGGGTGGCTACACCTTC
few	TRBV20-1	NA	TRBJ2-1	CSANPGNTNNEQFF	TGCAGTGCAAACCCAGGGAATACTAACAATGAGCAGTTCTTC
NA	TRBV6-2/TRBV6-3	NA	TRBJ2-1	CASSYSRPSSYNEQFF	TGTGCCAGCAGTTACTCCCGACCTAGCTCCTACAATGAGCAGTTCTTC
many	TRBV7-2	NA	TRBJ1-4	CASSRPAGELFF	TGTGCCAGCAGCCGACCAGCTGGGGAACTGTTTTTT
few	TRBV29-1	NA	TRBJ1-1	CSVEVRLYTEAFF	TGCAGCGTTGAAGTCAGACTCTACACTGAAGCTTTCTTT
NA	TRBV20-1	TRBD2	TRBJ2-1	CSPRLAGFNEQFF	TGCAGCCCCCGACTAGCGGGATTCAATGAGCAGTTCTTC
NA	TRBV20-1	TRBD1	TRBJ2-7	CSAWGPDRGESSYEQYF	TGCAGTGCTTGGGGGCCTGACAGGGGGGAGAGCTCCTACGAGCAGTACTTC
NA	TRBV4-3	NA	TRBJ1-4	CASSLRPGATNEKLFF	TGCGCCAGCAGCCTGCGACCGGGGGCAACTAATGAAAAACTGTTTTTT
many	TRBV4-3	TRBD1	TRBJ2-7	CASSQDAVQGDNPYEQYF	TGCGCCAGCAGCCAAGATGCGGTACAGGGGGACAACCCCTACGAGCAGTACTTC
NA	TRBV5-1	TRBD1	TRBJ2-1	CASSSRDRGWEQFF	TGCGCCAGCAGCTCCCGGGACAGGGGCTGGGAGCAGTTCTTC
few	TRBV15	TRBD1	TRBJ2-7	CATSTSRDRVYEQYF	TGTGCCACCAGCACAAGTAGGGACAGGGTCTACGAGCAGTACTTC
many	TRBV29-1	NA	TRBJ1-1	CSVEKESMKEAFF	TGCAGCGTTGAAAAGGAGTCGATGAAGGAAGCTTTCTTT
many	TRBV4-2	NA	TRBJ2-3	CASSQEKVRDTQYF	TGTGCCAGCAGCCAAGAAAAAGTAAGAGATACGCAGTATTTT
once	TRBV5-5	NA	TRBJ1-3	CASSLPGGGNTIYF	TGTGCCAGCAGCTTACCGGGGGGAGGAAACACCATATATTTT